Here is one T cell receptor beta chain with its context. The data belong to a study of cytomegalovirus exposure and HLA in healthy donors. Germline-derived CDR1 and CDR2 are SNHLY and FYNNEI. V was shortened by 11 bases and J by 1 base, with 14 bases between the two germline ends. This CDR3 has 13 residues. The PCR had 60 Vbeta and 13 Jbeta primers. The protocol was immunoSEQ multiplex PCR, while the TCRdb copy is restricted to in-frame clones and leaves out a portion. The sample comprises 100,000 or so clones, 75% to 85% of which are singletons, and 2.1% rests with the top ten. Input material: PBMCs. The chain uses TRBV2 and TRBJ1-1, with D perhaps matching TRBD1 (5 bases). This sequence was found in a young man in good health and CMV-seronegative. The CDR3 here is CAGQGYGNTEAFF. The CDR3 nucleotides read TGTGCCGGTCAGGGATACGGGAACACTGAAGCTTTCTTT.